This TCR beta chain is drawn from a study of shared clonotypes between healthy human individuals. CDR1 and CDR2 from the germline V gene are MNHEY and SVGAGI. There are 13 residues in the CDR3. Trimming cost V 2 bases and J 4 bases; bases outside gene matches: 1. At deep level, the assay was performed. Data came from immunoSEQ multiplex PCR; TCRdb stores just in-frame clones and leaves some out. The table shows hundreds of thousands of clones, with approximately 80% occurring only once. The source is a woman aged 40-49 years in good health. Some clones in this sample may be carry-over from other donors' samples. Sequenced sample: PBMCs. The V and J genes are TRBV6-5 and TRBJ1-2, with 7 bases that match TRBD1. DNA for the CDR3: TGTGCCAGCAGTTACGACAGGGCCTATGGCTACACCTTC. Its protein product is CASSYDRAYGYTF.